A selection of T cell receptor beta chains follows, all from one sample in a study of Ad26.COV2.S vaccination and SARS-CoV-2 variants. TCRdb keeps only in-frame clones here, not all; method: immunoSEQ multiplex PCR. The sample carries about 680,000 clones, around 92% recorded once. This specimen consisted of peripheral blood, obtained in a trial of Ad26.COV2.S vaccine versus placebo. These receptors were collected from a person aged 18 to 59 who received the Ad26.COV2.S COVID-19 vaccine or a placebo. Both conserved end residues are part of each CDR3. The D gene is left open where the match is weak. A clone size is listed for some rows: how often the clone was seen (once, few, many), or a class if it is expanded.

CDR3nt: TGTGCCAGCAGCAAATTACAGGGGCGGGACGAGCAGTACTTC
CDR3aa: CASSKLQGRDEQYF
j_gene: TRBJ2-7
abundance: -
d_gene: TRBD1
v_gene: TRBV9

CDR3nt: TGTGCCAGTAGACAGGGTAGCCGCAATCAGCCCCAGCATTTT
CDR3aa: CASRQGSRNQPQHF
j_gene: TRBJ1-5
abundance: -
d_gene: -
v_gene: TRBV19

CDR3nt: TGTGCCAGCACCTTCTTCCCCAGGGAAAACAATGAGCAGTTCTTC
CDR3aa: CASTFFPRENNEQFF
j_gene: TRBJ2-1
abundance: -
d_gene: -
v_gene: TRBV7-9

CDR3nt: TGTGCCAGCAGTGAAACGGGGACTAGCTACAATGAGCAGTTCTTC
CDR3aa: CASSETGTSYNEQFF
j_gene: TRBJ2-1
abundance: -
d_gene: TRBD2
v_gene: TRBV2

CDR3nt: TGTGCCACCCACAATACGGAATCGAGGGGCTACACCTTC
CDR3aa: CATHNTESRGYTF
j_gene: TRBJ1-2
abundance: -
d_gene: -
v_gene: TRBV6-5

CDR3nt: TGTGCCAGTAGTCTACAAGGTTTCTATGGCTACACCTTC
CDR3aa: CASSLQGFYGYTF
j_gene: TRBJ1-2
abundance: few
d_gene: -
v_gene: TRBV19

CDR3nt: TGTGCCAGCAGTTTCGAGCGGGATGCCTACGAGCAGTACTTC
CDR3aa: CASSFERDAYEQYF
j_gene: TRBJ2-7
abundance: -
d_gene: TRBD2
v_gene: TRBV27

CDR3nt: TGTGCCAGTAGTATAGATCGTTACACGAACATTCAGTACTTC
CDR3aa: CASSIDRYTNIQYF
j_gene: TRBJ2-4
abundance: -
d_gene: -
v_gene: TRBV19

CDR3nt: TGTGCCACCAGTGATTTCGTGCGGGACACAGATACGCAGTATTTT
CDR3aa: CATSDFVRDTDTQYF
j_gene: TRBJ2-3
abundance: -
d_gene: -
v_gene: TRBV24-1

CDR3nt: TGTGCCAGCAGCCTGGGGGCGGCGGTCTTTGGGGAGACCCAGTACTTC
CDR3aa: CASSLGAAVFGETQYF
j_gene: TRBJ2-5
abundance: -
d_gene: -
v_gene: TRBV3-1/TRBV3-2

CDR3nt: TGCAGCGTTGCTAGCGGGGGGGAAGAGACCCAGTACTTC
CDR3aa: CSVASGGEETQYF
j_gene: TRBJ2-5
abundance: -
d_gene: TRBD2
v_gene: TRBV29-1

CDR3nt: TGTGCCAGCAGTTCCAGATTGAACACCGGGGAGCTGTTTTTT
CDR3aa: CASSSRLNTGELFF
j_gene: TRBJ2-2
abundance: -
d_gene: -
v_gene: TRBV6-5

CDR3nt: TGTGCCAGCAGTGAATGGGGGGGCGTTACCGGGGAGCTGTTTTTT
CDR3aa: CASSEWGGVTGELFF
j_gene: TRBJ2-2
abundance: -
d_gene: -
v_gene: TRBV2

CDR3nt: TGTGCCAGCTCACCCTGGACAGTTGCTGGAAACACCATATATTTT
CDR3aa: CASSPWTVAGNTIYF
j_gene: TRBJ1-3
abundance: -
d_gene: -
v_gene: TRBV18

CDR3nt: TGTGCCAGCAAGGGCAGGACGAACACCGGGGAGCTGTTTTTT
CDR3aa: CASKGRTNTGELFF
j_gene: TRBJ2-2
abundance: -
d_gene: -
v_gene: TRBV6-6